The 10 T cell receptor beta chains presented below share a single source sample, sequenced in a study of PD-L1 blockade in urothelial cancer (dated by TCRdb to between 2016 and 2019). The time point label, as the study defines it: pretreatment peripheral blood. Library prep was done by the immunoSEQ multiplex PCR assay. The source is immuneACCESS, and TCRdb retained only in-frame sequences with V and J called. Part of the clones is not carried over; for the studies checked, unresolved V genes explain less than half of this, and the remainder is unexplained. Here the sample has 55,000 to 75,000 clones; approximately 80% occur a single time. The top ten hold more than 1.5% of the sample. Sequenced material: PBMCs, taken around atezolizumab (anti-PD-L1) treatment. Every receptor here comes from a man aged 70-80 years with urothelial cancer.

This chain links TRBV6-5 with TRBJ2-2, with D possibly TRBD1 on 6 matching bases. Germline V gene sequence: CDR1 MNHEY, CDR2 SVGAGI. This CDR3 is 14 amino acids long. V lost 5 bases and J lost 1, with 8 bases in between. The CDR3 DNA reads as TGTGCCAGCAGTCCGACAGGGAACACCGGGGAGCTGTTTTTT. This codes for CASSPTGNTGELFF.

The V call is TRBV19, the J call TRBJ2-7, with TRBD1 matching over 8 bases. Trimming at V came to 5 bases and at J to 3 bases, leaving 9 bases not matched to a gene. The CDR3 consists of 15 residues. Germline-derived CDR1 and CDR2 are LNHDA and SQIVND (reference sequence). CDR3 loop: CASSPRDRPFYEQYF. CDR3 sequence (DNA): TGTGCCAGTAGTCCCCGGGACAGGCCTTTCTACGAGCAGTACTTC.

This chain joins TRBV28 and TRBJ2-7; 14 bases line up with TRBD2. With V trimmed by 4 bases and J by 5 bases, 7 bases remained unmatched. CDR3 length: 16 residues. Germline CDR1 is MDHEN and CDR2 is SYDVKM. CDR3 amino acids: CASSYPGTSGRDEQYF. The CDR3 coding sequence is TGTGCCAGCAGTTACCCCGGGACTAGCGGGAGAGACGAGCAGTACTTC.

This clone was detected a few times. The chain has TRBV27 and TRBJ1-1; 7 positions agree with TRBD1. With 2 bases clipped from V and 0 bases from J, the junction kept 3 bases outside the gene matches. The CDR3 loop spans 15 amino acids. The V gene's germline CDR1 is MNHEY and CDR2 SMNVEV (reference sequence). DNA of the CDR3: TGTGCCAGCAGTTTAGGCGGGACAGTGAACACTGAAGCTTTCTTT. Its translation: CASSLGGTVNTEAFF.

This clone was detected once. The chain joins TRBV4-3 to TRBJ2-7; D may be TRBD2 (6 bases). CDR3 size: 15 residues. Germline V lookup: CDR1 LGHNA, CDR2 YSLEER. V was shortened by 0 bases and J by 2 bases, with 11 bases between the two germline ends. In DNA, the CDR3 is TGCGCCAGCAGCCAAGATCATACTAGCCCCTACGAGCAGTACTTC. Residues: CASSQDHTSPYEQYF.

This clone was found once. CDR3 nucleotide sequence: TGTGCCAGCAGTGAAGGGACAGGGCAGGCCGGAAACACCATATATTTT. Protein: CASSEGTGQAGNTIYF. The chain carries TRBV6-1 and TRBJ1-3, with 8 bases fitting TRBD1. This CDR3 is 16 amino acids long. J gave up 4 bases and V 1 base, and 6 bases lay outside the gene matches. The germline gives CDR1 MNHNS, CDR2 SASEGT.

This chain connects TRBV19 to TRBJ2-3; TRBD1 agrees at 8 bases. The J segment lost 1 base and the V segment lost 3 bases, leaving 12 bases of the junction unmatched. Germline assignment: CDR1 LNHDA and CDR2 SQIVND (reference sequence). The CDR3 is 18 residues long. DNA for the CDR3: TGTGCCAGTAGTATTCCGGAGGGGGACAGGAGCCGCACAGATACGCAGTATTTT. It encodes CASSIPEGDRSRTDTQYF.

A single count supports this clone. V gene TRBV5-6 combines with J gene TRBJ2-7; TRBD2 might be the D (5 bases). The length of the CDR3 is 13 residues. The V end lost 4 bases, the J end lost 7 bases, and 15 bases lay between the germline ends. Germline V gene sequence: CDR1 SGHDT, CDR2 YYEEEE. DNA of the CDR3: TGTGCCAGCAGCCTGGTTGGGCCGGGGGAGCAGTACTTC. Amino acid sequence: CASSLVGPGEQYF.

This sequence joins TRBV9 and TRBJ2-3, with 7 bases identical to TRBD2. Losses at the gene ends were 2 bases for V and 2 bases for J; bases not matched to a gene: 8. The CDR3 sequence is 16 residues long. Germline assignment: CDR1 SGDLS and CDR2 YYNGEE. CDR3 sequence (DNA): TGTGCCAGCAGCGTCCGGGACTATCGTTCCACAGATACGCAGTATTTT. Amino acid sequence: CASSVRDYRSTDTQYF.

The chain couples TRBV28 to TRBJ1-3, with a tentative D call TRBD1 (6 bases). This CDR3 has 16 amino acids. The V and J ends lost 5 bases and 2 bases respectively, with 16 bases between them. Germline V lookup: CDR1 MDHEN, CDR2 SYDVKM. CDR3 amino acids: CASSLHGGAAGNTIYF. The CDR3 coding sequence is TGTGCCAGCAGTCTACATGGGGGGGCGGCTGGAAACACCATATATTTT.